The entry that follows covers one TCR beta chain sequence. Sequencing was performed with immunoSEQ multiplex PCR; in TCRdb, only in-frame clones are kept and a portion is missing. The data show some 21,000 clones, around 83% seen once. The sample comes from a study of OX40 agonist ivuxolimab in advanced cancers. The CDR3 has 13 residues. V was clipped by 3 bases and J by 2 bases, with 7 bases between them. Per the germline V gene, CDR1 is LGHNA and CDR2 is YNFKEQ. The receptor was isolated from an adult with an advanced solid tumor such as melanoma, head and neck, liver or kidney cancer. Specimen: CD4+ or CD8+ T cells sorted from blood, collected in a trial of the OX40 agonist ivuxolimab. J is TRBJ1-2 and V is TRBV4-2; no reliable D call. The CDR3 spells CASSQKWNYGYTF. CDR3 coding DNA: TGTGCCAGCAGCCAGAAATGGAACTATGGCTACACCTTC.